Following are 29 T cell receptor beta chains from one sample sequenced in a study of a mutant IDH1 vaccine in newly diagnosed glioma. The repertoire was sequenced with immunoSEQ multiplex PCR; TCRdb's copy has only in-frame clones and lacks some. The sample includes 34,000 or so clones, more than 75% of them seen just once. Time point defined: week 35, safety follow-up. In every dose of vaccine, 300 ug of mutant IDH1 20-mer peptide was given alongside topical imiquimod. These receptors have no known antigen. The sample consisted of PBMCs, taken from a glioma patient whose treatment included an IDH1 peptide vaccine. Receptor source: a woman between 40 and 55 years old with glioma.

J is TRBJ2-7 and V is TRBV11-2; D unresolved. Germline CDR1 reads SGHAT; CDR2 reads FQNNGV. The CDR3 runs to 11 residues. Trimming shortened V by 1 base and J by 5 bases, and 3 bases separated the two germline ends. The DNA of the CDR3 is TGTGCCAGCAGCTTAGGTCACGAGCAGTACTTC. The encoded protein is CASSLGHEQYF.

The rearrangement links TRBV9 to TRBJ2-1; the D gene is possibly TRBD1 (6 bases). Per the germline V gene, CDR1 is SGDLS and CDR2 is YYNGEE. The CDR3 is 15 amino acids. V was cut by 1 base and J by 3 bases, with 11 bases left in between. CDR3 sequence reads: CASSVLEDSYNEQFF. DNA for the CDR3: TGTGCCAGCAGCGTATTGGAGGACAGCTACAATGAGCAGTTCTTC.

This chain links TRBV5-1 with TRBJ2-7, with 12 bases lining up with TRBD2. The CDR3 spans 15 residues. Germline assignment: CDR1 SGHRS and CDR2 YFSETQ. After removal of 4 bases from V and 2 bases from J, the junction contained 4 bases not matched to a gene. The CDR3 spells CASSTRTSGAYEQYF. As DNA, the CDR3 is TGCGCCAGCAGCACTAGGACTAGCGGGGCCTACGAGCAGTACTTC.

This rearrangement joins TRBV19 to TRBJ2-1; 16 nucleotides match TRBD2. CDR3 length: 16 amino acids. The V gene end was trimmed by 7 bases and the J gene end by 4 bases; junction bases not matched to a gene: 4. Germline CDR1 LNHDA, CDR2 SQIVND (reference sequence). Written as DNA, the CDR3 is TGTGCCAGTACCGGGACTAGCGGGGGGGTATACAATGAGCAGTTCTTC. It specifies CASTGTSGGVYNEQFF.

CDR3 bases: TGTGCCAGCAGCCAAGATCTCCGTGTAACAGGGGAGTACACTGAAGCTTTCTTT. Its protein is CASSQDLRVTGEYTEAFF. This chain connects TRBV14 to TRBJ1-1; 7 bases are a match to TRBD1. Germline assignment: CDR1 SGHDN and CDR2 FVKESK. Trimming took 0 bases from V and 3 from J; bases not matched to a gene: 13. CDR3 length: 18 amino acids.

The chain carries TRBV7-2 and TRBJ2-7, with D perhaps matching TRBD1 or TRBD2 (5 bases each). Germline V lookup: CDR1 SGHTA, CDR2 FQGNSA. This CDR3 region has 15 residues. V shed 2 bases and J shed 7 bases, with 18 bases lying between them. The CDR3 DNA is TGTGCCAGCAGCTTATTGGGGGTACCAGGGAGAGAGCAGTACTTC. It translates to CASSLLGVPGREQYF.

The V call is TRBV2, the J call TRBJ1-1; TRBD1 aligns across 9 bases. V shed 5 bases, J shed 5 bases, and the junction held 6 bases outside the gene matches. The germline V gene encodes CDR1 SNHLY and CDR2 FYNNEI. The CDR3 extends over 14 amino acids. In DNA, the CDR3 is TGTGCCAGCAGTTTTCAGACAGGGGGGACTGAAGCTTTCTTT. Translation: CASSFQTGGTEAFF.

The V and J genes are TRBV9 and TRBJ2-1, with 9 positions matching TRBD2. V shed 0 bases, J shed 10 bases, and the junction held 8 bases outside the gene matches. This CDR3 has 15 residues. Germline loops: CDR1 SGDLS, CDR2 YYNGEE. The CDR3 region has the DNA TGTGCCAGCAGCGTAGCGGCGGGGGGGCCTGAGGAGCAGTTCTTC. Translating gives CASSVAAGGPEEQFF.

The V call is TRBV30, the J call TRBJ1-2; TRBD1 aligns across 8 bases. V was pared by 4 bases and J by 4 bases, with 5 bases of the junction left unmatched. Germline assignment: CDR1 GTSNPN and CDR2 SVGIG (reference sequence). This CDR3 has 13 residues. In DNA form, the CDR3 reads TGTGCCTGGAAGAGGACAGGGTCCTATGGCTACACCTTC. Protein sequence: CAWKRTGSYGYTF.

The chain joins TRBV10-3 to TRBJ1-5; D ambiguous. Germline-derived CDR1 and CDR2 are ENHRY and SYGVKD. The CDR3 sequence is 13 residues long. V lost 5 bases, J lost 0 bases, and 5 bases lay in between. The CDR3 nucleotides read TGTGCCATCAGTAGTTATAGCAATCAGCCCCAGCATTTT. Translated, it gives CAISSYSNQPQHF.

The count of this clone is one. The rearrangement joins TRBV30 to TRBJ2-7; TRBD1 aligns across 7 bases. V gave up 2 bases and J gave up 4 bases; unmatched junction bases: 11. The germline V gene has CDR1 GTSNPN and CDR2 SVGIG (reference sequence). The length of the CDR3 is 15 residues. The DNA of the CDR3 is TGTGCCTGGAGTATCTCAATATGGACAGGATACGAGCAGTACTTC. It specifies CAWSISIWTGYEQYF.

The chain uses TRBV7-2 and TRBJ1-1; no firm D call. This CDR3 is built from 14 residues. In germline, CDR1 is SGHTA, CDR2 FQGNSA. V was shortened by 1 base and J by 10 bases, with 16 bases between the two germline ends. CDR3 region: CASSLDYLGRGAFF. CDR3 bases: TGTGCCAGCAGCTTAGACTACCTAGGGCGGGGAGCTTTCTTT.

In this sample, this clone turned up once. The chain joins TRBV6-6 to TRBJ2-1; perhaps TRBD1 as D (5 bases). Germline V gives CDR1 MNHNY, CDR2 SVGAGI (reference sequence). The CDR3 sequence is 15 residues long. The V end was cut by 0 bases, the J end by 7 bases, with 13 bases between. The CDR3 loop reads CASSYSGPGNNEQFF. The CDR3 coding sequence is TGTGCCAGCAGTTACTCAGGCCCAGGGAATAATGAGCAGTTCTTC.

CDR3 sequence reads: CAWSQLRQGASREAFF. The CDR3 DNA follows: TGTGCCTGGAGTCAACTGAGGCAGGGCGCGTCCCGTGAAGCTTTCTTT. J is TRBJ1-1 and V is TRBV30; D perhaps matches TRBD1 (5 bases). CDR3 length: 16 residues. In germline, CDR1 is GTSNPN, CDR2 SVGIG (reference sequence). V gave up 2 bases and J gave up 7 bases, with 23 bases separating them.

The chain links TRBV27 to TRBJ2-7; a weak D match, TRBD2 (7 bases). The CDR3 spans 16 residues. Germline values: CDR1 MNHEY, CDR2 SMNVEV (reference sequence). Trimming took 5 bases from V and 3 from J, leaving 20 bases between them. Here the CDR3 DNA reads TGTGCCAGCAGTCCGCAGGTGGGGGGGCCCCTCTACGAGCAGTACTTC. Encoded protein: CASSPQVGGPLYEQYF.

This chain uses TRBV7-9 with TRBJ1-4, with D possibly matching TRBD1 (5 bases). CDR1 SEHNR and CDR2 FQNEAQ come from the germline V gene (reference sequence). V shed 5 bases and J shed 8 bases, with 24 bases lying between them. There are 17 residues in the CDR3. The CDR3 reads CASSPRRGYLGAEKLFF. In nucleotides, the CDR3 is TGTGCCAGCAGCCCCAGGAGAGGTTACCTTGGGGCGGAAAAACTGTTTTTT.

This clone has more than one count but fewer than ten. The chain couples TRBV9 to TRBJ1-1; 11 nucleotides align to TRBD1. Germline CDR1 reads SGDLS; CDR2 reads YYNGEE. This CDR3 contains 16 residues. Trimming removed 3 bases from V and 4 bases from J; junction bases left unmatched: 8. The CDR3 spells CASSAGQGAWGTEAFF. The CDR3 DNA reads as TGTGCCAGCAGCGCCGGACAGGGGGCATGGGGCACTGAAGCTTTCTTT.

Only one count was recorded for this clone. This rearrangement joins TRBV5-1 to TRBJ2-3; the D gene is possibly TRBD2 (6 bases). Germline V CDR1 and CDR2: SGHRS, YFSETQ. Trimming pared 1 base from V and 6 bases from J, leaving 12 bases between. The CDR3 totals 14 residues. The CDR3 spells CASSLSGVSDTQYF. The DNA of the CDR3 is TGCGCCAGCAGCTTGTCGGGGGTCTCGGATACGCAGTATTTT.

The chain employs TRBV6-6 and TRBJ1-2; D gene uncertain. This CDR3 comprises 16 residues. Germline V gene lookup returns CDR1 MNHNY and CDR2 SVGAGI (reference sequence). Trimming removed 4 bases from V and 8 bases from J, with 23 bases in between. The CDR3 DNA sequence: TGTGCCAGCAGTTCCCTACTCGGCTCCGCCGTCCGGGGCTACACCTTC. Its protein product is CASSSLLGSAVRGYTF.

V is TRBV19 and J is TRBJ2-7; the D gene is possibly TRBD1 (6 bases). Germline V CDR1 and CDR2: LNHDA, SQIVND (reference sequence). This CDR3 is built from 16 residues. The ends were cut back, 3 bases at V and 1 base at J, with 16 bases in the middle. The CDR3, as DNA: TGTGCCAGTAGTATTGGCCACTATACAGGGTCCTACGAGCAGTACTTC. Amino acids: CASSIGHYTGSYEQYF.

The table lists this clone with a count of one. The chain is built from TRBV14 and TRBJ1-5; D might be TRBD1 (6 bases). Trimming cost V 7 bases and J 0 bases, with 22 bases left between them. Germline V gene sequence: CDR1 SGHDN, CDR2 FVKESK. The CDR3 is made up of 18 amino acids. CDR3 protein: CASTLSPGAYHSNQPQHF. In nucleotides, the CDR3 is TGTGCCAGCACACTATCCCCAGGGGCGTATCATAGCAATCAGCCCCAGCATTTT. Drawing the rest from reference TRBV14 and TRBJ1-5, the complete variable domain is EAGVTQFPSHSVIEKGQTVTLRCDPISGHDNLYWYRRVMGKEIKFLLHFVKESKQDESGMPNNRFLAERTGGTYSTLKVQPAELEDSGVYFCASTLSPGAYHSNQPQHFGDGTRLSIL.

The V call is TRBV14, the J call TRBJ2-1; TRBD1 agrees at 7 bases. The CDR3 consists of 14 residues. Germline CDR1 reads SGHDN; CDR2 reads FVKESK. The trim removed 7 bases at V and 8 bases at J, leaving 11 bases unmatched. For the CDR3, the DNA is TGTGCCAGCAATCCGGGACAGCTTTCCGATGAGCAGTTCTTC. Residues: CASNPGQLSDEQFF.

This clone came up a few times. The chain has TRBV7-6 and TRBJ1-5; D may be TRBD1 (5 bases). The CDR3 has 15 residues. The V gene lost 1 base and the J gene lost 3 bases, with 10 bases spanning the gap. Germline-derived CDR1 and CDR2 are SGHVS and FNYEAQ. The CDR3 here is CASSLGGGFNQPQHF. DNA for the CDR3: TGTGCCAGCAGCTTAGGCGGGGGATTCAATCAGCCCCAGCATTTT.

V usage is TRBV18 and J usage is TRBJ1-1; D might be TRBD1 (6 bases). With 1 base removed from V and 0 bases from J, the gap between germline ends came to 12 bases. The germline V gene has CDR1 KGHSH and CDR2 LQKENI. This CDR3 is 16 amino acids long. CDR3 in amino acids: CASSPLPQGMNTEAFF. The CDR3 nucleotides read TGTGCCAGCTCACCACTGCCCCAGGGGATGAACACTGAAGCTTTCTTT.

The rearrangement links TRBV5-4 to TRBJ2-1; 7 bases fit TRBD2. The V gene end was trimmed by 4 bases and the J gene end by 5 bases; junction bases not matched to a gene: 9. This CDR3 region has 15 residues. Germline values: CDR1 SGHNT, CDR2 YYREEE (reference sequence). The CDR3 bases are TGTGCCAGCAGCCTCTGGACTAGGTACCACAATGAGCAGTTCTTC. It specifies CASSLWTRYHNEQFF.

V and J are TRBV6-4 and TRBJ1-2; 8 nucleotides line up with TRBD1. The germline V gene encodes CDR1 MRHNA and CDR2 SNTAGT. V shed 4 bases, J shed 8 bases, and the junction held 12 bases outside the gene matches. This CDR3 is 15 amino acids long. The CDR3 DNA sequence: TGTGCCAGCAGTGCGTCGCCGGACAGGGTAGTCGGCTACACCTTC. The encoded protein is CASSASPDRVVGYTF.

Only one count was recorded for this clone. The chain is built from TRBV25-1 and TRBJ2-3; 10 bases are shared with TRBD2. The CDR3 runs to 16 residues. Germline V gives CDR1 MGHDK, CDR2 SYGVNS. Trimming at V came to 6 bases and at J to 2 bases, leaving 8 bases not matched to a gene. The CDR3 protein is CASRAIAGGPTDTQYF. CDR3 in DNA: TGTGCCAGCAGAGCCATAGCGGGGGGCCCCACAGATACGCAGTATTTT.

The chain employs TRBV6-1 and TRBJ2-7, with 8 bases aligning to TRBD1. The V gene end was trimmed by 11 bases and the J gene end by 5 bases; junction bases not matched to a gene: 8. This CDR3 is built from 12 residues. Germline assignment: CDR1 MNHNS and CDR2 SASEGT. This CDR3 is CAGDTGGDEQYF. CDR3 coding DNA: TGTGCCGGCGATACAGGGGGAGACGAGCAGTACTTC.

J is TRBJ1-2 and V is TRBV5-1, with D perhaps matching TRBD1 (6 bases). Germline CDR1 reads SGHRS; CDR2 reads YFSETQ. Trimming took 2 bases from V and 6 from J, leaving 11 bases between them. The CDR3 has 13 residues. This CDR3 is CASSFGNRDGYTF. The CDR3, as DNA: TGCGCCAGCAGCTTCGGGAACAGGGATGGCTACACCTTC.